This TCR beta chain was obtained from a study of T-cell reconstitution after alpha-beta-depleted transplantation in children. This clonotype was detected ten times or more. This CDR3 has 12 amino acids. CDR1 and CDR2 (germline): DFQATT, SNEGSKA (reference sequence). V was shortened by 5 bases and J by 9 bases, with 17 bases between the two germline ends. Unique molecular identifiers were built into the TCRbeta library. TCRdb reanalysed the PCR reads using MiXCR and keeps one entry per CDR3 protein. The sample carries around 600,000 distinct CDR3 sequences, approximately 15% recorded once. The TCR comes from a human donor who donated a stem cell graft to a child with acute myeloid leukemia. The chain joins TRBV20-1 to TRBJ2-7; D perhaps matches TRBD1 (7 bases). This material consisted of PBMCs from the stem cell graft donor, taken from the stem cell graft. The CDR3: CSAVDRREMQYF. CDR3 sequence (DNA): TGCAGTGCTGTGGACAGGAGGGAGATGCAGTACTTC.